This T cell receptor (beta chain) came from a study of CD8 T cells in ankylosing spondylitis (dated by TCRdb to the late 2010s). Broadly, across the study: T cell receptor beta repertoires were profiled in healthy donors and ankylosing spondylitis patients so that disease-linked TCR variants could be found. The full study cohort comprised some 27 ankylosing spondylitis patients and approximately 100 healthy donors. Samples of peripheral blood were taken, and for ankylosing spondylitis patients, synovial fluid was collected as well. Study-level results and caveats: A TCR beta motif made up of 7 to 9 highly homologous amino acid variants appeared to be characteristic of blood from ankylosing spondylitis patients. Some TCR beta motif variants had previously been reported in synovial fluid and blood of reactive arthritis patients, which suggested common disease-initiation mechanisms. The disease-linked clones showed a CD8+ phenotype and occurred at relatively low frequencies in peripheral blood. Significant enrichment of the disease-linked clones was reported in matched synovial fluid samples from ankylosing spondylitis patients.

TCRdb names Illumina HiSeq 2500 as the instrument used. Quantitative 5'-RACE with molecular barcodes was used to prepare TCR beta libraries. In the paper's pipeline: A new computational method based on a probabilistic model of VDJ rearrangement was used to identify disease-linked TCR variants. TCRdb reran the public reads through fastp at Q25 and MiXCR, keeping productive beta chains. Identical CDR3 proteins give one entry, which carries the most common genes and DNA. The V and J calls here are based on TCRdb, not the publication. The sample data list about 220,000 distinct CDR3 sequences, and approximately 7.3% of these were observed just once. The top ten clones comprise approximately 15% of the sample. The germline V gene encodes CDR1 SGHAT and CDR2 FQNNGV. The germline V end is reduced by 0 bases and the J end by 0 bases; junction bases left unmatched: 5. The CDR3 measures 16 amino acids from cysteine to phenylalanine. Only the CDR3 portion is preserved as DNA: 48 bases, with reading frame beginning at the first base.

This clonotype was seen at least ten times. It lacks a known antigen. The sample holds no much larger clone one base away, and base qualities are not on file. This chain joins TRBV11-2 to TRBJ2-7; the junction holds 7 bases that match TRBD2. The sample was blood, either unsorted or a sorted T cell fraction (not recorded which). This TCR came from a male donor with ankylosing spondylitis. In nucleotides, the sequence is TGTGCCAGCAGCTTAGAGCCCAGCGGGATCTCCTACGAGCAGTACTTC. The translation is CASSLEPSGISYEQYF.